This T cell receptor (beta chain) came from a study of shared clonotypes between healthy human individuals. Notes on the study in general: A generally larger estimated richness was seen in naive subsets than in memory subsets.

An approximately 210 ng quantity of DNA, roughly 30,000 T cell genomes, went into the sorted-subset replicate PCRs. TCRdb keeps only in-frame clones here, not all; method: immunoSEQ multiplex PCR. The sample has around 550,000 clones, 85% to 95% seen once. This clone was detected once. What it recognizes is unknown. Naivety among CD8 cells was defined by CD45RO negativity and positive CCR7 selection, thereby excluding terminally differentiated effector memory CD45RA+ cells. The CDR3 is 13 amino acids. Trimming shortened V by 3 bases and J by 1 base, and 4 bases separated the two germline ends. Germline loops: CDR1 SGHNT, CDR2 YYREEE (reference sequence).

Input material: naive CD8+ T cells sorted from blood. This sequence was found in a woman younger than 45 in good health. The chain carries TRBV5-4 and TRBJ2-2; D unclear. CDR3 DNA: TGTGCCAGCAGCTCCGAGAACACCGGGGAGCTGTTTTTT. Encoded protein: CASSSENTGELFF.